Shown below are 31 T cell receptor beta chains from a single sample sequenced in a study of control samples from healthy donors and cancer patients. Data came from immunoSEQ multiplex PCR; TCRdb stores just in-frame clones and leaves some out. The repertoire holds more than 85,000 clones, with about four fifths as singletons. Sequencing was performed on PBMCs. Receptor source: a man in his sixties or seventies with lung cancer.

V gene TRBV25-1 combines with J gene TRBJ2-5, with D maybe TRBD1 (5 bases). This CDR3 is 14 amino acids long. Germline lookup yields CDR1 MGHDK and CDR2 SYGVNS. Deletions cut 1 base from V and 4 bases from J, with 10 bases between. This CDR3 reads CASSEFKGSETQYF. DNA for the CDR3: TGTGCCAGCAGTGAATTTAAGGGGTCAGAGACCCAGTACTTC. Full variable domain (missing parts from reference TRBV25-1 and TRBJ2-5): EADIYQTPRYLVIGTGKKITLECSQTMGHDKMYWYQQDPGMELHLIHYSYGVNSTEKGDLSSESTVSRIRTEHFPLTLESARPSHTSQYLCASSEFKGSETQYFGPGTRLLVL.

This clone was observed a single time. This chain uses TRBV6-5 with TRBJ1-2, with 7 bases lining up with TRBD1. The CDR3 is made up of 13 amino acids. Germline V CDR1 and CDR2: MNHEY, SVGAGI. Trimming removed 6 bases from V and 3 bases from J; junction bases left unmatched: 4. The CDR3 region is CASSAGTDYGYTF. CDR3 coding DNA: TGTGCCAGCAGCGCCGGGACAGACTATGGCTACACCTTC.

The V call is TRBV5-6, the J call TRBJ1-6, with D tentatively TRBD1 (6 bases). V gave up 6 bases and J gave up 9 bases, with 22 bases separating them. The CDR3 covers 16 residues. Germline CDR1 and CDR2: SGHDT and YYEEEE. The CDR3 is CASTPSGAGVSSPLHF. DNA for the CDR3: TGTGCCAGCACTCCGTCGGGGGCAGGGGTTAGTTCACCCCTCCACTTT.

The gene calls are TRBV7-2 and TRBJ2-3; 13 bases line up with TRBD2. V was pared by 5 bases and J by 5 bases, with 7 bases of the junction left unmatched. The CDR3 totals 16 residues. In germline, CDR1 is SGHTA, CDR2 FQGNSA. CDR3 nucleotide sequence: TGTGCCAGCAGCAAAACTAGCGGGGGGGCAGGAGATACGCAGTATTTT. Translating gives CASSKTSGGAGDTQYF.

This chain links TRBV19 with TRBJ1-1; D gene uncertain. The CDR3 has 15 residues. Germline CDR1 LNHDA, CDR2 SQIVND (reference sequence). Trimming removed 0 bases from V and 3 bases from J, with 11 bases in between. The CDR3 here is CASSIDGTSYTEAFF. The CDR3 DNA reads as TGTGCCAGTAGTATAGATGGCACGTCGTACACTGAAGCTTTCTTT.

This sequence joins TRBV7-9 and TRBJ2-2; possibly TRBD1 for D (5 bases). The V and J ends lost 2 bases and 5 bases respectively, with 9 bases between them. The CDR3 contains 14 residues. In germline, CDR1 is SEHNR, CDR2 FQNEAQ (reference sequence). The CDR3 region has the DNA TGTGCCAGCAGCTTACCCCAGGGAACCGGGGAGCTGTTTTTT. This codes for CASSLPQGTGELFF.

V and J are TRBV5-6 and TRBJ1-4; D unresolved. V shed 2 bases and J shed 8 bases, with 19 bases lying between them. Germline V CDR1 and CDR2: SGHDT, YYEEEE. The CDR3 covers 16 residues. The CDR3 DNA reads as TGTGCCAGCAGCTTTTCCGGGTCGACGGGAAGCGAAAAACTGTTTTTT. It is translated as CASSFSGSTGSEKLFF.

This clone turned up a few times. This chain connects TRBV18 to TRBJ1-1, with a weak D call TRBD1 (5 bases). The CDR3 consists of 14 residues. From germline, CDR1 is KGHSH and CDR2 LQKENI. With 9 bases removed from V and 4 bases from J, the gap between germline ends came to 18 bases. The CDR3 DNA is TGTGCCAGTTCAAGGCTGGACACTTTCACTGAAGCTTTCTTT. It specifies CASSRLDTFTEAFF.

The CDR3 spells CASSLAGEVPYEQYF. The CDR3 DNA is TGTGCCAGCAGCTTGGCGGGGGAGGTTCCCTACGAGCAGTACTTC. The chain is built from TRBV5-6 and TRBJ2-7; possibly TRBD2 for D (6 bases). V was shortened by 0 bases and J by 2 bases, with 12 bases between the two germline ends. Germline CDR1 and CDR2: SGHDT and YYEEEE. The CDR3 covers 15 residues.

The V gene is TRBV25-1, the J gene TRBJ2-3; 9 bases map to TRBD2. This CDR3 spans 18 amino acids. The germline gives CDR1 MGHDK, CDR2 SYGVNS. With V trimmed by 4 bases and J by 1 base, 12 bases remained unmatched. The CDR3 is CASSGPGLAPRGTDTQYF. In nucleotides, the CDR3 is TGTGCCAGCAGTGGGCCGGGACTAGCACCGAGAGGCACAGATACGCAGTATTTT.

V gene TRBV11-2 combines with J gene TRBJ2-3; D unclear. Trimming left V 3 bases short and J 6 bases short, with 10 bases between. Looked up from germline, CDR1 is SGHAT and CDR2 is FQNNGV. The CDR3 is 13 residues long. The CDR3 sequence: CASSFPRTDTQYF. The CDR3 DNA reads TGTGCCAGCAGCTTCCCCCGAACGGATACGCAGTATTTT.

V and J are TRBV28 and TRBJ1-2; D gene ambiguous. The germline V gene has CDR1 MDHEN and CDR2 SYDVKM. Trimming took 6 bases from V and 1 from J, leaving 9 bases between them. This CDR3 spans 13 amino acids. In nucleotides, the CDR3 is TGTGCCAGCAGACCGGGTGGTAACTATGGCTACACCTTC. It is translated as CASRPGGNYGYTF.

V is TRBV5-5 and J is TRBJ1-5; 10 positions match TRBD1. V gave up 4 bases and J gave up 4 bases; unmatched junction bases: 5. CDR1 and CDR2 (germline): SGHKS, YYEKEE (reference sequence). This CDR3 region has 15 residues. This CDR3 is CASSLQGQGNQPQHF. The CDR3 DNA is TGTGCCAGCAGCCTACAGGGACAGGGGAATCAGCCCCAGCATTTT.

In DNA form, the CDR3 reads TGTGCCAGCAGCTTAGGACAGCCCTACGAGCAGTACTTC. It codes for CASSLGQPYEQYF. The chain combines TRBV7-8 with TRBJ2-7; tentative D call: TRBD1 (5 bases). The CDR3 is 13 residues long. The germline V and J ends were trimmed by 1 base and 2 bases, with 6 bases remaining between them. The germline CDR1 and CDR2 sequences are SGHVS and FQNEAQ.

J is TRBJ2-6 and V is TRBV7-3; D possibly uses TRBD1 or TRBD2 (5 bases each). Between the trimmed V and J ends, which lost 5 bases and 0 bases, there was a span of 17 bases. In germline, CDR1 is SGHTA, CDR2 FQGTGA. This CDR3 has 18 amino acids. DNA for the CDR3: TGTGCCAGCAGCCTGACCTCGGGACGGCTCTCTGGGGCCAACGTCCTGACTTTC. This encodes CASSLTSGRLSGANVLTF.

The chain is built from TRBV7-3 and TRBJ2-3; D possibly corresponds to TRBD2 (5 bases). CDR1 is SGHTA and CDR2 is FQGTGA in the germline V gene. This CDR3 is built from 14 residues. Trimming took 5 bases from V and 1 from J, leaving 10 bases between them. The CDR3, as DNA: TGTGCCAGCAGCCCAGTCGGGGGCACAGATACGCAGTATTTT. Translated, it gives CASSPVGGTDTQYF.

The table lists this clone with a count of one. CDR3 DNA sequence: TGCGCCAGTAGTCCAGGGGACGCTAACTATGGCTACACCTTC. This codes for CASSPGDANYGYTF. The rearrangement links TRBV10-2 to TRBJ1-2; TRBD1 might be the D (6 bases). V shed 9 bases and J shed 0 bases, with 14 bases lying between them. Germline CDR1 is WSHSY and CDR2 is SAAADI. This CDR3 is 14 amino acids long.

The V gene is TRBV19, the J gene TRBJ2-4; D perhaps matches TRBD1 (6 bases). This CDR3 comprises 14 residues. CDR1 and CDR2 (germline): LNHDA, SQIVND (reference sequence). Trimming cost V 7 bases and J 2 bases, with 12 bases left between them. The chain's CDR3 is CASTMGASKNIQYF. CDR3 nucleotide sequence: TGTGCCAGTACCATGGGGGCGTCCAAAAACATTCAGTACTTC.

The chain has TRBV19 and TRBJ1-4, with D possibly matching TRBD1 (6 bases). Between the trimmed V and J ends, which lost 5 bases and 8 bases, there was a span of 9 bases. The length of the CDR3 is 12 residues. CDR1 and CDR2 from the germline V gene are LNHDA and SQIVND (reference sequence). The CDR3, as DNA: TGTGCCAGTAGTGCCAGGGGAGAAAAACTGTTTTTT. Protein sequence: CASSARGEKLFF.

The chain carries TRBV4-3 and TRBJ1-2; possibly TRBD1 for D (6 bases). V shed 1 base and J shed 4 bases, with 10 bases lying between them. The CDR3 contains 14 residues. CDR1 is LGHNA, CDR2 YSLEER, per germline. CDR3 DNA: TGCGCCAGCAGCCAAGGACCGGGGGCCTATGGCTACACCTTC. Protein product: CASSQGPGAYGYTF.

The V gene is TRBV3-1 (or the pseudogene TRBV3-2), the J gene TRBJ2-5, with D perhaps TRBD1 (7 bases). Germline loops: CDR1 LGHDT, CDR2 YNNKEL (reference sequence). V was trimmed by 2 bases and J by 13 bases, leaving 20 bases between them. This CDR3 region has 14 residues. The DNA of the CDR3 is TGTGCCAGCAGCCAAACGGCAAGTACAGGGGACTTGTACTTC. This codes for CASSQTASTGDLYF.

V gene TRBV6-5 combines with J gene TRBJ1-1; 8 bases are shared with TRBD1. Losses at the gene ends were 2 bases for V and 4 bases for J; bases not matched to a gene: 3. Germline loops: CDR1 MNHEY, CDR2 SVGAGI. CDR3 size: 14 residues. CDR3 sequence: CASSYRTGSTEAFF. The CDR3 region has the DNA TGTGCCAGCAGTTACCGGACAGGGAGCACTGAAGCTTTCTTT.

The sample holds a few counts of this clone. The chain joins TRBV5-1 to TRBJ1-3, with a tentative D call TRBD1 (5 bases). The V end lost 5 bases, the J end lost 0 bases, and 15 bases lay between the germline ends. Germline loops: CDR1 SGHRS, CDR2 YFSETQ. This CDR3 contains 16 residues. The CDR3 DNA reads TGCGCCAGCAGTTCCTCGGGACGGTCCTCTGGAAACACCATATATTTT. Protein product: CASSSSGRSSGNTIYF.

CDR3 loop: CASSLVNQGGRGYTF. Here the CDR3 DNA reads TGTGCCAGCAGCTTAGTTAACCAGGGGGGAAGAGGCTACACCTTC. This chain joins TRBV7-9 and TRBJ1-2, with 7 nucleotides matching TRBD1. Germline CDR1 and CDR2: SEHNR and FQNEAQ (reference sequence). This CDR3 spans 15 amino acids. V lost 1 base and J lost 8; bases outside the gene matches: 10.

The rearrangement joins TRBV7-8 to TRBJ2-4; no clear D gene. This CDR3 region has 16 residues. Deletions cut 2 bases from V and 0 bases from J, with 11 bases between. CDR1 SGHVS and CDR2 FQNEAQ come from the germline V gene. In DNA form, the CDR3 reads TGTGCCAGCAGCTTAAGTACAGCCCTAGCCAAAAACATTCAGTACTTC. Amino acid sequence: CASSLSTALAKNIQYF.

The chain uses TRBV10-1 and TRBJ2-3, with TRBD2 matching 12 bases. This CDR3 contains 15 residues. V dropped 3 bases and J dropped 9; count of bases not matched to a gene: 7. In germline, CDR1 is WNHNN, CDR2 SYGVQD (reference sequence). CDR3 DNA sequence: TGCGCCAGCAGTGACCCTAGCGGGGGGGCTCAAACGCAGTATTTT. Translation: CASSDPSGGAQTQYF.

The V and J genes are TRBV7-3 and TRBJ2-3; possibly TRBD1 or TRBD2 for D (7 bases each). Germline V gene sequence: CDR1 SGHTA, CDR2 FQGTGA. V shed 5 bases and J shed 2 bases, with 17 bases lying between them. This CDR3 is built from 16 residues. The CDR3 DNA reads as TGTGCCAGCAGCCGAAGGGGGCGGGAGTTCACAGATACGCAGTATTTT. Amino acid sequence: CASSRRGREFTDTQYF.

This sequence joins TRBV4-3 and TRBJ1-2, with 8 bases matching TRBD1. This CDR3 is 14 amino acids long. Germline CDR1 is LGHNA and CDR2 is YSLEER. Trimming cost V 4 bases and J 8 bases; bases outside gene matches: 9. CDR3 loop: CASSPDRASLGYTF. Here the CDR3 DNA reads TGCGCCAGCAGCCCGGACAGGGCATCTCTAGGCTACACCTTC.

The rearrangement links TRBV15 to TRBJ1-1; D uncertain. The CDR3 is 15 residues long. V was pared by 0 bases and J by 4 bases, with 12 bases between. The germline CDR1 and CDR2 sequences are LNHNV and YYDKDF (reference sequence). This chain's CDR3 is CATSRDRGLATEAFF. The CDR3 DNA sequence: TGTGCCACCAGCAGAGATCGAGGCCTGGCCACTGAAGCTTTCTTT.

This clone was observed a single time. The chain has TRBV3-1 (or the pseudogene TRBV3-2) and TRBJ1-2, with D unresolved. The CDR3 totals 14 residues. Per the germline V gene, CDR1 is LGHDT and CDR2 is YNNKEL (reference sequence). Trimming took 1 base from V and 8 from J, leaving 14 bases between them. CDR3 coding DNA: TGTGCCAGCAGCCAAGTAGGCGGGATGGGGGGCTACACCTTC. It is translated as CASSQVGGMGGYTF.

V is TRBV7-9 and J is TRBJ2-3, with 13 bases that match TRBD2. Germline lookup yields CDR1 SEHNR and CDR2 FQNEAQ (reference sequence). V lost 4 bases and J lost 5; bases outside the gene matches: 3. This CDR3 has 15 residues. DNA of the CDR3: TGTGCCAGCAGCTGGACTAGCGGGGGAGGAGATACGCAGTATTTT. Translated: CASSWTSGGGDTQYF.